The subject of this entry is one T cell receptor (beta chain). These data originate in a study of Ad26.COV2.S vaccination and SARS-CoV-2 variants. After removal of 0 bases from V and 2 bases from J, the junction contained 10 bases not matched to a gene. The V gene's germline CDR1 is SGHRS and CDR2 YFSETQ. The CDR3 has 19 residues. Sequencing used immunoSEQ multiplex PCR; TCRdb keeps in-frame clones, though not all of them. The sample has over 90,000 clones, about three quarters seen once. The TCR was taken from a human donor who had recovered from COVID-19. This specimen was peripheral blood, taken after recovery from COVID-19. The rearrangement uses TRBV5-1 and TRBJ2-5, with TRBD2 matching 13 bases. This chain's CDR3 is CASSLGLAGGSRLQETQYF. For the CDR3, the DNA is TGCGCCAGCAGCTTGGGACTAGCGGGGGGATCCAGACTTCAAGAGACCCAGTACTTC. The full variable domain, in which reference TRBV5-1 and TRBJ2-5 provide the parts outside the CDR3, is KAGVTQTPRYLIKTRGQQVTLSCSPISGHRSVSWYQQTPGQGLQFLFEYFSETQRNKGNFPGRFSGRQFSNSRSEMNVSTLELGDSALYLCASSLGLAGGSRLQETQYFGPGTRLLVL.